This entry lists 27 T cell receptor beta chains sequenced from one sample in a study of human T cells and chemical hapten exposure (dated by TCRdb to the early 2020s). The time point label on this specimen signifies: patch test 1, 2 weeks after DPC sensitization. The sample's treatment or condition label, in plain terms: therapeutic diphenylcyclopropenone sensitization with weekly scalp DPC. The method behind the library was RACE. The sequencer was a NextSeq 500. In TCRdb, the public reads were trimmed at Q25 with fastp and aligned with MiXCR, with productive beta chains retained. Rows are unified per CDR3 protein, each entry keeping the most common DNA and genes. The sample records around 77,000 distinct CDR3 sequences, approximately 9.4% of which are singletons. More than 2.5% of the sample goes to the ten largest clones. This material consisted of whole blood, taken in connection with sensitization to the hapten diphenylcyclopropenone (DPC). The receptors were sampled from a woman in her 40s with alopecia areata. Some clones in this sample may be carry-over from other donors' samples.

In this sample, this clonotype turned up many times. The chain couples TRBV2 to TRBJ1-2; no clear D. Per the germline V gene, CDR1 is SNHLY and CDR2 is FYNNEI. This CDR3 region has 12 residues. V lost 1 base and J lost 2, with 2 bases in between. CDR3 amino acids: CASSEGNYGYTF. The CDR3 DNA reads TGTGCCAGCAGTGAAGGCAACTATGGCTACACCTTC.

This clonotype has only a few counts. The V and J genes are TRBV7-2 and TRBJ2-7; a weak D match, TRBD2 (6 bases). Trimming removed 0 bases at V and 0 bases at J, with 12 bases between. CDR3 length: 16 amino acids. In germline, CDR1 is SGHTA, CDR2 FQGNSA. The CDR3 region is CASSLARRGSSYEQYF. CDR3 in DNA: TGTGCCAGCAGCTTAGCGAGGAGGGGTAGCTCCTACGAGCAGTACTTC.

The chain joins TRBV20-1 to TRBJ2-3; D ambiguous. The V end was cut by 3 bases, the J end by 1 base, with 8 bases between. The germline V gene encodes CDR1 DFQATT and CDR2 SNEGSKA (reference sequence). The CDR3 runs 13 residues. The CDR3: CSASEVRTDTQYF. In DNA form, the CDR3 reads TGCAGTGCTAGTGAGGTCCGCACAGATACGCAGTATTTT.

Details on this clonotype: A clone one base away is much larger, so this may be a read error. The genes are TRBV25-1 and TRBJ1-1, with TRBD1 as a possible D gene (5 bases). This CDR3 region has 14 residues. CDR1 is MGHDK, CDR2 SYGVNS, per germline. V was cut by 1 base and J by 4 bases, with 10 bases left in between. CDR3: CASSEFGGGTEAFF. CDR3 coding DNA: TGTGCCAGCAGTGAATTCGGGGGTGGCACTGAAGCTTTCTTT.

The chain is built from TRBV7-9 and TRBJ2-2; D is unresolved. This CDR3 is built from 14 residues. The V gene's germline CDR1 is SEHNR and CDR2 FQNEAQ (reference sequence). With 8 bases removed from V and 4 bases from J, the gap between germline ends came to 14 bases. This CDR3 is CASQKGIITGELFF. DNA of the CDR3: TGTGCCAGCCAAAAAGGGATAATCACCGGGGAGCTGTTTTTT.

There are a few counts of this clonotype. The chain combines TRBV3-1 with TRBJ2-7; D not certain. Between the trimmed V and J ends, which lost 1 base and 4 bases, there was a span of 11 bases. CDR1 and CDR2 (germline): LGHDT, YNNKEL (reference sequence). This CDR3 region has 14 residues. This chain's CDR3 is CASSQGVGKYEQYF. The CDR3 nucleotides read TGTGCCAGCAGCCAAGGAGTAGGAAAATACGAGCAGTACTTC.

In the case of this clonotype: A read error may explain this, as a much larger clone is one base away. CDR3 loop: CASSQYYRDSIDTQYF. The DNA of the CDR3 is TGCGCCAGCAGCCAATACTACCGGGACAGCATAGATACGCAGTATTTT. The chain uses TRBV4-3 and TRBJ2-3; 7 bases agree with TRBD1. Germline V gene lookup returns CDR1 LGHNA and CDR2 YSLEER. This CDR3 spans 16 amino acids.

The chain has TRBV2 and TRBJ1-5; D perhaps matches TRBD1 (6 bases). The CDR3 extends over 13 amino acids. Trimming cost V 10 bases and J 1 base, with 11 bases left between them. Germline V gene sequence: CDR1 SNHLY, CDR2 FYNNEI. CDR3 in DNA: TGTGCCATCGGGGGGCGAAGCAATCAGCCCCAGCATTTT. Translation gives CAIGGRSNQPQHF.

The CDR3 sequence: CAISEGGRLYEQYF. Here the CDR3 DNA reads TGTGCCATCAGTGAGGGGGGGCGCCTCTACGAGCAGTACTTC. V usage is TRBV10-3 and J usage is TRBJ2-7; either TRBD1 or TRBD2 may supply D (6 bases each). From germline, CDR1 is ENHRY and CDR2 SYGVKD. V lost 2 bases and J 3 bases, leaving 11 bases between the germline ends. There are 14 residues in the CDR3.

The chain combines TRBV20-1 with TRBJ2-1; perhaps TRBD2 as D (5 bases). The CDR3 is made up of 15 amino acids. The germline gives CDR1 DFQATT, CDR2 SNEGSKA (reference sequence). With 3 bases removed from V and 6 bases from J, the gap between germline ends came to 18 bases. In DNA form, the CDR3 reads TGCAGTGCTAGCCTGTTTCAAGCGGTCTGCAATGAGCAGTTCTTC. Protein sequence: CSASLFQAVCNEQFF.

There are many counts of this clonotype. The V and J genes are TRBV30 and TRBJ1-6, with 9 positions matching TRBD1. V lost 5 bases to trimming and J lost 8 bases; unmatched junction nucleotides: 7. The CDR3 spans 14 residues. Germline assignment: CDR1 GTSNPN and CDR2 SVGIG (reference sequence). The CDR3 reads CAWGIQGAYSPLHF. CDR3 nucleotides: TGTGCCTGGGGCATACAGGGGGCTTATTCACCCCTCCACTTT. The full variable domain, in which reference TRBV30 and TRBJ1-6 provide the parts outside the CDR3, is SQTIHQWPATLVQPVGSPLSLECTVEGTSNPNLYWYRQAAGRGLQLLFYSVGIGQISSEVPQNLSASRPQDRQFILSSKKLLLSDSGFYLCAWGIQGAYSPLHFGNGTRLTVT.

The chain uses TRBV20-1 and TRBJ2-1; TRBD2 aligns across 13 bases. With 8 bases clipped from V and 8 bases from J, the junction kept 9 bases outside the gene matches. Germline CDR1 is DFQATT and CDR2 is SNEGSKA (reference sequence). The CDR3 extends over 14 amino acids. CDR3 bases: TGCAGTTTAACCGGGACTAGCGGGGCAGATGAGCAGTTCTTC. Its translation is CSLTGTSGADEQFF.

Ten or more counts support this clonotype. This chain connects TRBV6-5 to TRBJ2-6, with D maybe TRBD2 (7 bases). Germline V gene sequence: CDR1 MNHEY, CDR2 SVGAGI. CDR3 length equals 16 residues. V lost 5 bases, J lost 4 bases, and 15 bases lay in between. The CDR3 is CASSPRGGAGANVLTF. CDR3 in DNA: TGTGCCAGCAGTCCACGAGGGGGGGCCGGGGCCAACGTCCTGACTTTC.

This clonotype was seen a handful of times. This sequence may be a read error, since a much larger clone differs from it by one base. The J gene is TRBJ2-7, the V gene TRBV7-2; 8 bases are shared with TRBD1. The V and J ends lost 3 bases and 0 bases, in that order; junction bases with no gene match: 1. CDR1 and CDR2 (germline): SGHTA, FQGNSA. The CDR3 sequence is 14 residues long. CDR3 in DNA: TGTGCCAGCAGCTTGGGACAGGCCTCCTACGAGCAGTACTTC. Amino acid sequence: CASSLGQASYEQYF.

This clonotype has a count of ten or more. The V call is TRBV12-5, the J call TRBJ2-5; D remains unclear. CDR3 length: 11 amino acids. V dropped 1 base and J dropped 5 bases, with 2 bases sitting between them. The V gene's germline CDR1 is LGHNT and CDR2 FRNRAP. The CDR3 bases are TGTGCTAGTGGTTTGGGGGAGACCCAGTACTTC. Protein product: CASGLGETQYF.

This clonotype occurred a few times. V and J are TRBV12-3 or TRBV12-4 and TRBJ1-2, with TRBD1 matching over 8 bases. Trimming at V came to 5 bases and at J to 4 bases, leaving 6 bases not matched to a gene. This CDR3 is built from 14 residues. The CDR3 DNA follows: TGTGCCAGCAGTCGGACAGGGAATTTCTATGGCTACACCTTC. Amino acid sequence: CASSRTGNFYGYTF.

The sample holds many counts of this clonotype. V gene TRBV9 combines with J gene TRBJ2-5, with 10 bases matching TRBD2. This CDR3 has 16 residues. V trimming: 0 bases; J trimming: 2 bases; junction bases outside the gene matches: 4. Per germline, CDR1 SGDLS and CDR2 YYNGEE. The CDR3 spells CASSVGGLAIQETQYF. For the CDR3, the DNA is TGTGCCAGCAGCGTAGGGGGACTAGCGATACAAGAGACCCAGTACTTC.

This clonotype appeared a few times. The V and J genes are TRBV4-1 and TRBJ1-2; D might be TRBD1 (5 bases). Per germline, CDR1 MGHRA and CDR2 YSYEKL. V shed 0 bases and J shed 3 bases, with 11 bases lying between them. CDR3 length: 15 residues. DNA of the CDR3: TGCGCCAGCAGCCAAGATGGGGGTCACGACTATGGCTACACCTTC. Residues: CASSQDGGHDYGYTF.

The CDR3 here is CSGGEIGEKLFF. In DNA form, the CDR3 reads TGCAGCGGCGGGGAGATCGGTGAAAAACTGTTTTTT. This chain uses TRBV29-1 with TRBJ1-4; D is unclear. Trimming shortened V by 7 bases and J by 7 bases, and 13 bases separated the two germline ends. This CDR3 spans 12 amino acids. Germline V CDR1 and CDR2: SQVTM, ANQGSEA.

At least ten counts were recorded for this clonotype. V and J are TRBV5-5 and TRBJ1-1; 8 bases fit TRBD1. Germline CDR1 and CDR2: SGHKS and YYEKEE (reference sequence). V was pared by 4 bases and J by 4 bases, with 9 bases of the junction left unmatched. CDR3 length: 15 residues. The CDR3 loop reads CASSPMDREVTEAFF. CDR3 nucleotide sequence: TGTGCCAGCAGCCCTATGGACAGGGAGGTCACTGAAGCTTTCTTT. Supplemented by reference TRBV5-5 and TRBJ1-1, the full variable domain reads DAGVTQSPTHLIKTRGQQVTLRCSPISGHKSVSWYQQVLGQGPQFIFQYYEKEERGRGNFPDRFSARQFPNYSSELNVNALLLGDSALYLCASSPMDREVTEAFFGQGTRLTVV.

This clonotype was recorded at least ten times. The genes are TRBV4-1 and TRBJ2-5; TRBD2 might be the D (6 bases). The length of the CDR3 is 16 residues. Germline values: CDR1 MGHRA, CDR2 YSYEKL. V gave up 3 bases and J gave up 2 bases, with 16 bases separating them. The CDR3 DNA reads as TGCGCCAGCAGCCAGGGCCCCATAGGGACTCAAGAGACCCAGTACTTC. Amino acid sequence: CASSQGPIGTQETQYF.

The chain employs TRBV29-1 and TRBJ2-7; D is possibly TRBD1 (6 bases). The V and J ends lost 3 bases and 1 base respectively, with 10 bases between them. Germline lookup yields CDR1 SQVTM and CDR2 ANQGSEA. The CDR3 has 13 amino acids. The CDR3 nucleotides read TGCAGCGTTGAGGGGACACTATCCTACGAGCAGTACTTC. Amino acids: CSVEGTLSYEQYF.

This clonotype was picked up a small number of times. The chain links TRBV6-2 or TRBV6-3 to TRBJ2-7; TRBD1 might be the D (5 bases). This CDR3 is 15 amino acids long. V lost 4 bases to trimming and J lost 2 bases, with 15 bases between them. Per the germline V gene, CDR1 is MNHEY and CDR2 is SVGEGT. The chain's CDR3 is CASSSAAGQTYEQYF. The CDR3 DNA reads TGTGCCAGCAGTTCAGCCGCAGGACAAACCTACGAGCAGTACTTC.

This clonotype was detected only a few times. This chain joins TRBV7-9 and TRBJ1-4; 7 nucleotides align to TRBD1. Germline-derived CDR1 and CDR2 are SEHNR and FQNEAQ (reference sequence). V gave up 3 bases and J gave up 6 bases; unmatched junction bases: 4. This CDR3 is built from 14 residues. The CDR3 is CASSFGQGDEKLFF. The DNA for the CDR3 is TGTGCCAGCAGCTTTGGGCAGGGGGATGAAAAACTGTTTTTT.

This clonotype was found many times. The chain carries TRBV12-3 or TRBV12-4 and TRBJ1-1; D may be TRBD1 (6 bases). The CDR3 spans 15 residues. V lost 6 bases and J lost 1, with 15 bases in between. CDR3 sequence: CASSPHRTANTEAFF. The CDR3 bases are TGTGCCAGCAGCCCGCACCGGACAGCGAACACTGAAGCTTTCTTT.

This clonotype was seen ten or more times. The CDR3 DNA reads TGCGCCAGCAGTGCGGCACGCGGGACTGAAGCTTTCTTT. Amino acids: CASSAARGTEAFF. The chain is built from TRBV10-1 and TRBJ1-1; no clear D gene. CDR3 length: 13 residues. V was cut by 4 bases and J by 5 bases, with 11 bases left in between. CDR1 and CDR2 from the germline V gene are WNHNN and SYGVQD (reference sequence).

This clonotype was recorded many times. The V and J genes are TRBV19 and TRBJ1-5, with 8 bases fitting TRBD1. The V gene's germline CDR1 is LNHDA and CDR2 SQIVND (reference sequence). Trimming removed 7 bases from V and 2 bases from J; junction bases left unmatched: 19. The CDR3 covers 19 residues. This CDR3 reads CASTPGGQARVWGNQPQHF. The CDR3, as DNA: TGTGCCAGTACCCCGGGGGGACAGGCCCGCGTGTGGGGCAATCAGCCCCAGCATTTT.